Given below is one T cell receptor beta chain in context. It was with 60 Vbeta and 13 Jbeta primers that the PCR ran. Generated by immunoSEQ multiplex PCR, the TCRdb table keeps only in-frame clones and is missing some. The sample includes about 120,000 clones, around 70% of them seen just once. This sample was included in a study of cytomegalovirus exposure and HLA in healthy donors. The CDR3 sequence is 16 residues long. CDR1 is SGHRS and CDR2 is YFSETQ in the germline V gene. V shed 0 bases and J 1 base; nucleotides not matched to a gene: 5. This chain uses TRBV5-1 with TRBJ2-5, with 8 bases identical to TRBD1. The sequence came from a man between 40 and 49 years old in good health and CMV-seropositive. The sequenced sample was PBMCs. CDR3 sequence reads: CASSLGPGTGQETQYF. CDR3 in DNA: TGCGCCAGCAGCTTGGGGCCCGGGACAGGCCAAGAGACCCAGTACTTC.